The clone carrying this TCR beta chain was seen a few times. The antigen remains unidentified. The sample is drawn from a study of cytomegalovirus exposure and HLA in healthy donors. Primers included in the PCR were 60 Vbeta and 13 Jbeta primers. The assay was immunoSEQ multiplex PCR, and TCRdb's table has in-frame clones only and misses some. Among about 100,000 clones listed, approximately 80% were seen once. Study-wide results and caveats: In a later analysis, a missense DCLRE1C variant was linked to TCR beta V- and J-gene trimming. The authors confirmed in vitro that a few CMV-associated chains were specific for CMV antigens.

The sequenced material came from PBMCs. The clonotype originates from a woman aged 60-75 years in good health and CMV-seronegative.

CDR3 loop: CASSLTGENTNEKLFF. As DNA, the CDR3 is TGTGCCAGCAGCTTAACAGGGGAGAATACTAATGAAAAACTGTTTTTT. The rearrangement uses TRBV7-9 and TRBJ1-4, with TRBD1 matching 7 bases. There are 16 residues in the CDR3. V lost 2 bases to trimming and J lost 2 bases; unmatched junction nucleotides: 5. Germline values: CDR1 SEHNR, CDR2 FQNEAQ (reference sequence).